This TCR beta chain derives from a study of blood T cell repertoires in COVID-19. Across the whole study: From T cells, B-cell-depleted T cells, or PBMCs came the material, which was cDNA or gDNA.

Method: immunoSEQ multiplex PCR; TCRdb's copy keeps in-frame clones and lacks some. The repertoire includes a few hundred thousand clones, less than 90% of them detected once, and around 2.9% sits in the top ten. The receptor's source is a woman aged 45-65 years who had recovered from COVID-19. The sample was PBMCs or T cells enriched from blood (not recorded which).

The CDR3 here is CASSKGGGSEAFF. CDR3 nucleotides: TGTGCCAGCAGTAAGGGGGGGGGTAGTGAAGCTTTCTTT. The rearrangement joins TRBV12-3 or TRBV12-4 to TRBJ1-1, with D maybe TRBD1 (6 bases). The CDR3 sequence is 13 residues long. V was trimmed by 5 bases and J by 7 bases, leaving 14 bases between them.